This T cell receptor (beta chain) emerged from a study of T cell responses to AZD1222 COVID-19 vaccine. Whole-study results and caveats: None of the repertoires were sampled until the peak T cell response had passed. Regions 160-218 and 743-854 held dominance among vaccine-associated CD4 TCRs, which spanned spike. Donors were chiefly white British, with a greater number of females, and clonal diversity was perhaps underestimated. Spike-specific TCR breadth and depth both grew after two AZD1222 doses.

The length of the CDR3 is 14 residues. Germline CDR1 and CDR2: SGDLS and YYNGEE. On this clone itself: Its antigen is not identified. Germline and junction disagree at one end, which may indicate a read error.

Generated by immunoSEQ multiplex PCR, the TCRdb table keeps only in-frame clones and is missing some. Among about 130,000 clones listed, 94% were seen once. Specimen: peripheral blood, collected on day 0 of AZD1222 vaccination. The source is an adult in good health. The chain joins TRBV9 to TRBJ1-5; 7 bases match TRBD1. Here the CDR3 DNA reads TGTGCCAGCAGCCGGGACAGAGGCAAACAGCCCCAGCATTTT. The encoded protein is CASSRDRGKQPQHF.